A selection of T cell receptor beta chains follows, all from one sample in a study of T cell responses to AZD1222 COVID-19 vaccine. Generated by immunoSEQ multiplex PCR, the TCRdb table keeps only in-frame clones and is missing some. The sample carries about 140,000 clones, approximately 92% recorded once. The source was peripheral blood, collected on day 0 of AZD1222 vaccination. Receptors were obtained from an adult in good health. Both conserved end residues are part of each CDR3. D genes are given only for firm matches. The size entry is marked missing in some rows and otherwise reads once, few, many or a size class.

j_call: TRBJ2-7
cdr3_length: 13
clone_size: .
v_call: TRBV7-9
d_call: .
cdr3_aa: CATQAMYSYEQYF
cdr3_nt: TGTGCCACCCAGGCCATGTACTCCTACGAGCAGTACTTC

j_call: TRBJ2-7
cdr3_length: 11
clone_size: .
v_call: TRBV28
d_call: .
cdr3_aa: CASSFPPEQYF
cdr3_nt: TGTGCCAGCAGTTTTCCTCCGGAGCAGTACTTC

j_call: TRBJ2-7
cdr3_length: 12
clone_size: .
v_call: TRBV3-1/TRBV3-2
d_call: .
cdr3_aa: CASSQEIHEQYF
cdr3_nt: TGTGCCAGCAGCCAAGAGATCCACGAGCAGTACTTC

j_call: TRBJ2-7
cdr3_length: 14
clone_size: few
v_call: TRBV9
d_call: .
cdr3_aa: CASSGQASSYEQYF
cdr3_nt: TGTGCCAGCAGCGGACAGGCCTCCTCCTACGAGCAGTACTTC

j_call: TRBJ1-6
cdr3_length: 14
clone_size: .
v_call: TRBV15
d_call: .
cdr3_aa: CATSNGRENSPLHF
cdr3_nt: TGTGCCACCAGCAACGGACGGGAGAATTCACCCCTCCACTTT

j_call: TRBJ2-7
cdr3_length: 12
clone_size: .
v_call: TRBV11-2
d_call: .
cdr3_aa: CASSFLRREQYF
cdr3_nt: TGTGCCAGCAGCTTTCTTCGCCGGGAGCAGTACTTC

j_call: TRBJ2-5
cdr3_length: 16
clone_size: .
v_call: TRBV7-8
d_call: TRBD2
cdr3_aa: CASSSLGLAGEETQYF
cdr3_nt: TGTGCCAGCAGCTCCCTGGGGCTAGCGGGGGAAGAGACCCAGTACTTC

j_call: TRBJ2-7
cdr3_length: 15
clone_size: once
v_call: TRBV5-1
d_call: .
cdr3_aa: CASSLITGFGYEQYF
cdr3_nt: TGCGCCAGCAGCTTAATTACAGGGTTCGGTTACGAGCAGTACTTC

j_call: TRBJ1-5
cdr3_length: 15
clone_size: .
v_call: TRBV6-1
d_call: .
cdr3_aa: CASSEYLTGNQPQHF
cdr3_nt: TGTGCCAGCAGTGAATACTTGACAGGAAATCAGCCCCAGCATTTT

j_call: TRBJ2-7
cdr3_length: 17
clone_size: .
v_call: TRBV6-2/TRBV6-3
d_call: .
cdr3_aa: CASSYRHLGPTTGEQYF
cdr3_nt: TGTGCCAGCAGTTACCGGCATTTGGGACCTACCACCGGGGAGCAGTACTTC

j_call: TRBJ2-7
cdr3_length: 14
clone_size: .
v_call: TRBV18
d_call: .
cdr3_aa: CASSGPPGEYEQYF
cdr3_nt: TGTGCCAGCTCAGGCCCACCGGGTGAATACGAGCAGTACTTC

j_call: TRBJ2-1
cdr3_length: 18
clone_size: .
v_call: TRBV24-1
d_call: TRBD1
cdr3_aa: CATSDSDRALSSYNEQFF
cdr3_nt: TGTGCCACCAGTGATTCTGACAGGGCCCTCAGCTCCTACAATGAGCAGTTCTTC

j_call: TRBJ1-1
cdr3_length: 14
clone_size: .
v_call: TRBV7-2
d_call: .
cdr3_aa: CASSSGLVTTEAFF
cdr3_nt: TGTGCCAGCAGCTCCGGCCTAGTGACCACTGAAGCTTTCTTT

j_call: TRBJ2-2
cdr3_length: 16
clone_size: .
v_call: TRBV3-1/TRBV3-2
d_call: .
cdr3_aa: CASSQALARGAGELFF
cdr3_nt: TGTGCCAGCAGCCAAGCATTGGCCCGAGGGGCCGGGGAGCTGTTTTTT

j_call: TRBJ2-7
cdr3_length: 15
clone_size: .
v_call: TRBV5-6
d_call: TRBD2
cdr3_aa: CASSLDGLANHEQYF
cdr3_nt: TGTGCCAGCAGCTTAGACGGACTAGCAAACCACGAGCAGTACTTC

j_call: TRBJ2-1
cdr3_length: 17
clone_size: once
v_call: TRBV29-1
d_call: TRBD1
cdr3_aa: CSVLAGGSGISYNEQFF
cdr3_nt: TGCAGCGTTCTGGCAGGGGGCAGCGGAATATCCTACAATGAGCAGTTCTTC

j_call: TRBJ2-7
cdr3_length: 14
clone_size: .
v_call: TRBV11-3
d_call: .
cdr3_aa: CASSRAASSYEQYF
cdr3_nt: TGTGCCAGCAGCCGGGCGGCTAGCTCCTACGAGCAGTACTTC

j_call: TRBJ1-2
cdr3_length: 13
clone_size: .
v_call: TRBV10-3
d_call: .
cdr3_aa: CAISGQRSYGYTF
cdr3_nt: TGTGCCATCAGCGGTCAGAGGAGCTATGGCTACACCTTC

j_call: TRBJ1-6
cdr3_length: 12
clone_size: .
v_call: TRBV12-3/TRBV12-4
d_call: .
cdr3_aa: CASSRGDSPLHF
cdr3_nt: TGTGCCAGCAGCAGGGGTGACTCACCCCTCCACTTT

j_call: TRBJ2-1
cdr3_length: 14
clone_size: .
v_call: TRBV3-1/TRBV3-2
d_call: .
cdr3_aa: CASSQGWDSGEQFF
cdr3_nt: TGTGCCAGCAGCCAAGGATGGGATTCCGGTGAGCAGTTCTTC

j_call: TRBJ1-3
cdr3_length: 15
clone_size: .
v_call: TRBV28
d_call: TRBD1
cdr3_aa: CASSPDRGSGNTIYF
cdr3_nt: TGTGCCAGCTCACCTGACAGGGGCTCTGGAAACACCATATATTTT

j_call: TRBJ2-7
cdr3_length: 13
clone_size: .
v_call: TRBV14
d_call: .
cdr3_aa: CASSPPGSPEQYF
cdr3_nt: TGTGCCAGCAGCCCCCCGGGGAGTCCGGAGCAGTACTTC

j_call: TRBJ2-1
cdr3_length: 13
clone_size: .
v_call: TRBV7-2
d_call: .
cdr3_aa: CASSSSYYNEQFF
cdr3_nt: TGTGCCAGCAGCTCCTCTTATTACAATGAGCAGTTCTTC

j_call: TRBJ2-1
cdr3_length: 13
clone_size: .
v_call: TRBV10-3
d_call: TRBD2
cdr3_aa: CAIRGLDRNEQFF
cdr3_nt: TGTGCCATCAGGGGACTAGATCGCAATGAGCAGTTCTTC

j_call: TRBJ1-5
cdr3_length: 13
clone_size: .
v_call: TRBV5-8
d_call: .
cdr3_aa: CASSLDGNQPQHF
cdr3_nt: TGTGCCAGCAGCTTGGACGGGAATCAGCCCCAGCATTTT

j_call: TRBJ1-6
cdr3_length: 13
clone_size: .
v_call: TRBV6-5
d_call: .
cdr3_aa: CASSSQDRDFSHF
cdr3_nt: TGTGCCAGCAGCTCACAAGACCGGGACTTCTCCCACTTT

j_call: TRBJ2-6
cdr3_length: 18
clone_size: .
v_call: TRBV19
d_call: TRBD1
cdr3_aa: CASSSRTGGSSGANVLTF
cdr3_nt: TGTGCCAGTAGTTCTAGGACAGGGGGCTCCTCTGGGGCCAACGTCCTGACTTTC

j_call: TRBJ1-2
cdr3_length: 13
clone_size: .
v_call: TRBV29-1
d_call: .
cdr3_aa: CSVEDLTNYGYTF
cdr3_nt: TGCAGCGTTGAAGATCTCACTAACTATGGCTACACCTTC

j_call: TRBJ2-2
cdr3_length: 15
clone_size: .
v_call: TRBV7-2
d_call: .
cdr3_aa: CASSLKYQPDGELFF
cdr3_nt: TGTGCCAGCAGCTTAAAGTACCAGCCGGACGGGGAGCTGTTTTTT

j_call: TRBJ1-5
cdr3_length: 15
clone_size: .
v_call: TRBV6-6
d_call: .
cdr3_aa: CASSYGGVSNQPQHF
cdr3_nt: TGTGCCAGCAGTTACGGAGGGGTTAGCAATCAGCCCCAGCATTTT

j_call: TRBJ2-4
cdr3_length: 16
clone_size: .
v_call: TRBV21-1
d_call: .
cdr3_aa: CASSKGRDIAKNIQYF
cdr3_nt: TGTGCCAGCAGCAAGGGGAGAGACATAGCCAAAAACATTCAGTACTTC